The rows below give T cell receptor beta chains drawn from one sample of a study of shared clonotypes between healthy human individuals. Profiling relied on immunoSEQ multiplex PCR, and the TCRdb table lists in-frame clones only, not all of them. This table has roughly 700,000 clones, over 65% appearing once. The sequenced sample consisted of memory CD4+ T cells sorted from blood. These receptors were taken from a woman aged 25 to 39 in good health. The CDR3 runs from the conserved cysteine through the conserved F or W.

CASSRGTGHYEQYF,TRBJ2-7,TRBV5-4
CALVGNPSYNEQFF,TRBJ2-1,TRBV28
CASSGTSGRSEQYF,TRBJ2-7,TRBV7-2
CASSYSRGNYGYTF,TRBJ1-2,TRBV6-5
CASSQEPGHHYEQYF,TRBJ2-7,TRBV4-1
CASSLVGVGQGLYGYTF,TRBJ1-2,TRBV28
CATSRDQGGTQYF,TRBJ2-5,TRBV15
CASPSGGRHEQYF,TRBJ2-7,TRBV6-1
CASSVQGKADTQYF,TRBJ2-3,TRBV6-4
CASSIWGLQETQYF,TRBJ2-5,TRBV19
CASSLDLGQSTDTQYF,TRBJ2-3,TRBV11-2
CASSRGQDTGELFF,TRBJ2-2,TRBV7-9
CASSADRGRGVGQPQHF,TRBJ1-5,TRBV2
CASSTGPIGAEQYF,TRBJ2-7,TRBV7-9
CASSLGQGEWAEAFF,TRBJ1-1,TRBV5-4
CASSVGGAGTSGREQFF,TRBJ2-1,TRBV9
CASSLAGTDTQYF,TRBJ2-3,TRBV11-2
CASSSGGGNYEQYF,TRBJ2-7,TRBV7-9
CASSQPLRGRGHTEAFF,TRBJ1-1,TRBV4-1
CASLQGTNTEAFF,TRBJ1-1,TRBV6-1
CATRLAQETQYF,TRBJ2-5,TRBV6-1
CASSPGTSGLFYEQYF,TRBJ2-7,TRBV18
CASRGLAGPPATQYF,TRBJ2-3,TRBV6-5
CSVESWQESYNEQFF,TRBJ2-1,TRBV29-1
CASSSEPAGVGGELFF,TRBJ2-2,TRBV7-6
CASTGPEDTQYF,TRBJ2-3,TRBV10-2
CASSFAGELFF,TRBJ2-2,TRBV5-4
CASSFLGQGTYEQYF,TRBJ2-7,TRBV27
CASSKGLGYEQYF,TRBJ2-7,TRBV18
CSVRDLAGGGETQYF,TRBJ2-5,TRBV29-1
CASSRGESSYNEQFF,TRBJ2-1,TRBV11-2
CAWSVRDVAWYF,TRBJ2-3,TRBV30
CASSVGSSREGHYNEQFF,TRBJ2-1,TRBV9
CASSSQGAGNTIYF,TRBJ1-3,TRBV5-1
CASSPQKDRPDEQFF,TRBJ2-1,TRBV4-2
CASSVAGELSAQYF,TRBJ2-7,TRBV9
CASSPRQRPGDSGANVLTF,TRBJ2-6,TRBV18
CASSLGTGSPSGAYEQYF,TRBJ2-7,TRBV7-6
CASSSSSTDTQYF,TRBJ2-3,TRBV5-1
CASSGGPGTTSYEQYF,TRBJ2-7,TRBV5-1
CASSGATVSYEQYF,TRBJ2-7,TRBV28
CASSLGGRTNEKLFF,TRBJ1-4,TRBV7-2
CASSYYRARASYGYTF,TRBJ1-2,TRBV5-1